Here is one T cell receptor (beta chain) with its context. Seattle patient enrollment occurred during active infection, with longitudinal follow-up thereafter. This sample is drawn from a study of blood T cell repertoires in COVID-19. The germline gives CDR1 MGHRA, CDR2 YSYEKL. CDR3 length equals 19 residues. V trimming: 1 base; J trimming: 7 bases; junction bases outside the gene matches: 21. Using immunoSEQ multiplex PCR, the repertoire was profiled, and TCRdb retains in-frame clones only, with some absent. The profile shows roughly 230,000 clones, around 90% of them singletons. The receptor was isolated from a woman in her sixties or seventies with COVID-19, enrolled during active disease. The chain links TRBV4-1 to TRBJ1-1; TRBD1 aligns across 7 bases. The sample consisted of peripheral blood. The CDR3 sequence: CASSQGIPRGQGIVGEAFF. As DNA, the CDR3 is TGCGCCAGCAGCCAAGGTATTCCGAGGGGGCAGGGTATAGTTGGTGAAGCTTTCTTT.